The T cell receptor (beta chain) described here comes from a study of blood T cell repertoires in COVID-19. As for the study in general: Spain, Italy and the United States supplied samples that represented acute and convalescent COVID-19. The analysed material was cDNA or gDNA that came from T cells, B-cell-depleted T cells, or PBMCs.

The V gene's germline CDR1 is MNHEY and CDR2 SVGAGI. The CDR3 is made up of 15 amino acids. Losses at the gene ends were 0 bases for V and 2 bases for J; bases not matched to a gene: 2. As processed by the authors: Amplification of reference gene primers was used by the study to estimate nucleated cell counts. Using immunoSEQ multiplex PCR, the repertoire was profiled, and TCRdb retains in-frame clones only, with some absent. V and J calls plus clone size are reproduced from that table; the DNA served to infer D and trimming. The profile covers a few hundred thousand clones, with approximately 90% appearing a single time and about 10% taken by the ten largest. Participants came from roughly 23 US areas, aged about 18 to 89 years. This clone was found once.

The chain is built from TRBV6-5 and TRBJ2-7; TRBD2 aligns across 9 bases. Sequences were obtained from PBMCs or T cells enriched from blood (not recorded which). This clonotype originated in a woman aged 18 to 35 who had recovered from COVID-19. The CDR3 DNA reads TGTGCCAGCAGTTACTCTCCTAGCGGGACCTACGAGCAGTACTTC. This encodes CASSYSPSGTYEQYF.